The clone carrying this T cell receptor (beta chain) occurred many times. The antigen remains undetermined. A quantitative 5'-RACE method, one with molecular barcodes, was used to make TCR beta libraries. TCRdb processed the 5' RACE reads anew with MiXCR; each CDR3 protein has one entry. The profile shows a few hundred thousand distinct CDR3 sequences, approximately 20% of them singletons. The germline gives CDR1 KGHDR, CDR2 SFDVKD. The length of the CDR3 is 16 residues. V lost 4 bases and J lost 0, with 11 bases in between. These data originate in a study of CD8 T cells in ankylosing spondylitis. Findings and limits, study-wide: A TCR beta motif of 8 or 9 highly homologous variants appeared characteristic of ankylosing spondylitis blood. The study looked at matched synovial fluid samples from ankylosing spondylitis patients. Disease-linked clones were reported to be significantly enriched there.

The TCR sequence derives from a male donor with ankylosing spondylitis. J is TRBJ2-2 and V is TRBV24-1; D is perhaps TRBD1 or TRBD2 (5 bases each). Sequencing used blood, either unsorted or a sorted T cell fraction (not recorded which). CDR3 sequence (DNA): TGTGCCACCAGTGAGGCCGGGACCTCGAACACCGGGGAGCTGTTTTTT. Translation: CATSEAGTSNTGELFF.